This record covers a single T cell receptor (beta chain). Its antigen is undetermined. CDR3 size: 17 residues. This sample was included in a study of tissue T cells after allogeneic stem cell transplantation. Comparators without hematopoietic cell transplant had other cancers, at least five gastrointestinal samples, and no known gastrointestinal disease. Repertoires were generated with immunoSEQ multiplex PCR, while TCRdb's copy carries only in-frame clones and drops some. The repertoire holds approximately 5,000 clones, with roughly 69% as singletons. Study outcomes and limitations: TCR repertoires tracked anatomic similarity, regardless of disease or transplant status. Alloreactivity or antigen specificity of tissue TCRs was not determined; some clones might be host cells.

The receptor's source is a female donor older than 55 with lung cancer. Source: tissue from the colon, taken at autopsy. The chain links TRBV12-2 to TRBJ2-4; the tabulated D call, TRBD1, remains unverified against the DNA. TRBV12-2 is designated a pseudogene. The CDR3 bases are TGTGCAAGTCGCTTAGCGCTTGCAGGGCGACCCAAAAACATTCAGTACTTC. Its protein product is CASRLALAGRPKNIQYF.